The clone carrying this T cell receptor beta chain was counted at least ten times. The sample originates from a study of T cell repertoires in cytomegalovirus infection. V lost 7 bases and J lost 6; bases outside the gene matches: 3. Looked up from germline, CDR1 is MDHEN and CDR2 is SYDVKM. The CDR3 loop spans 12 amino acids. TCRdb passed the reads through MiXCR, listing each CDR3 protein once. Of about 190,000 distinct CDR3 sequences in the sample, nearly 9.5% were seen once. The receptor comes from a human donor in good health (CMV status not recorded). Some clones in this sample may be carry-over from other donors' samples. Sequencing was performed on PBMCs. The chain recombines TRBV28 with TRBJ2-1; TRBD2 matches at 7 bases. The CDR3 coding sequence is TGTGCCAGCAAGACTAGCCCCAATGAGCAGTTCTTC. This gives the protein CASKTSPNEQFF.